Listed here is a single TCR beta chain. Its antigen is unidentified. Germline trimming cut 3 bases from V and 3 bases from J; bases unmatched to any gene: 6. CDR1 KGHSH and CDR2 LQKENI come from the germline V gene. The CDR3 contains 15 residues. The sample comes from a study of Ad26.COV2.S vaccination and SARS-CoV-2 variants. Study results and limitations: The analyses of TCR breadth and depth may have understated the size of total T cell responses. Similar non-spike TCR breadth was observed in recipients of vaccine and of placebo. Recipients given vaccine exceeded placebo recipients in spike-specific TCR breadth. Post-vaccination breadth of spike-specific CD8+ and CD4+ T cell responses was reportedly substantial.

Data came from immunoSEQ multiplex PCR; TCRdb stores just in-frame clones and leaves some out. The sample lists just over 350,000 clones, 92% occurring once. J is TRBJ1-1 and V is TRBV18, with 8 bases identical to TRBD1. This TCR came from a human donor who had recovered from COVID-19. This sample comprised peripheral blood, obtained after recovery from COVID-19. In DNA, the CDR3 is TGTGCCAGCTCACCGTCGACAGGGGAGTACACTGAAGCTTTCTTT. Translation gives CASSPSTGEYTEAFF.